These 32 T cell receptor beta chains were sequenced from one sample in a study of T-cell memory formation after mild COVID-19. TCRdb ran MiXCR on the 5' RACE reads and lists one entry per CDR3 protein. The profile shows 300,000 to 400,000 distinct CDR3 sequences, around 15% of them singletons. The source material was PBMCs or a T cell subset sorted from them (not recorded which). The receptors originated from a man aged 18 to 35 who had mild COVID-19 (a few samples of this study predate the infection). Cell type and time point are not known.

The table lists this clonotype with a few counts. The genes are TRBV20-1 and TRBJ1-5; unclear D gene. CDR3 length: 13 amino acids. CDR1 and CDR2 from the germline V gene are DFQATT and SNEGSKA (reference sequence). Trimming took 6 bases from V and 3 from J, leaving 12 bases between them. The CDR3 DNA is TGCAGTGCCCTCACGGGCTCCAATCAGCCCCAGCATTTT. Its protein is CSALTGSNQPQHF.

The chain joins TRBV7-9 to TRBJ2-3; D not resolved. The V and J ends lost 4 bases and 6 bases respectively, with 14 bases between them. The CDR3 is made up of 14 amino acids. In germline, CDR1 is SEHNR, CDR2 FQNEAQ (reference sequence). The CDR3 bases are TGTGCCAGCAGCTCGGATCAGCGTGGTGATACGCAGTATTTT. Translated: CASSSDQRGDTQYF.

This clonotype was seen a few times. This chain connects TRBV11-2 to TRBJ2-7; D is uncertain. The CDR3 loop spans 14 amino acids. From germline, CDR1 is SGHAT and CDR2 FQNNGV. V shed 5 bases and J shed 2 bases, with 13 bases lying between them. The CDR3 region is CASSPSGLPYEQYF. In DNA, the CDR3 is TGTGCCAGCAGCCCGTCTGGGTTACCCTACGAGCAGTACTTC.

This chain uses TRBV10-3 with TRBJ1-4, with TRBD1 matching 8 bases. Trimming took 4 bases from V and 7 from J; bases not matched to a gene: 5. This CDR3 contains 14 residues. The germline V gene encodes CDR1 ENHRY and CDR2 SYGVKD. The CDR3 protein is CAISATGDSEKLFF. CDR3 DNA: TGTGCCATCAGTGCGACAGGGGATTCTGAAAAACTGTTTTTT.

In this sample, this clonotype turned up many times. This chain uses TRBV12-3 or TRBV12-4 with TRBJ2-2, with a tentative D call TRBD1 (6 bases). Trimming took off 6 bases at V and 6 bases at J, with 11 bases between the two ends. The CDR3 runs 13 residues. The CDR3 DNA sequence: TGTGCCAGCAGCTTTTCAGGGGCCGGGGAGCTGTTTTTT. This sequence encodes CASSFSGAGELFF.

CDR3 bases: TGTGCCAGCAGTTCCCCAGACAGGGGTGATGGCTACACCTTC. This sequence encodes CASSSPDRGDGYTF. The chain employs TRBV6-6 and TRBJ1-2; 8 bases fit TRBD1. Germline-derived CDR1 and CDR2 are MNHNY and SVGAGI (reference sequence). V trimming: 4 bases; J trimming: 6 bases; junction bases outside the gene matches: 7. The CDR3 contains 14 residues.

CDR3 nucleotide sequence: TGCGCCAGCAGCAGCACGCTACAGGGGAGGACGCAGTATTTT. Protein product: CASSSTLQGRTQYF. This chain joins TRBV5-1 and TRBJ2-3; D is possibly TRBD1 (7 bases). The CDR3 is 14 residues long. V dropped 4 bases and J dropped 9 bases, with 18 bases sitting between them. CDR1 and CDR2 from the germline V gene are SGHRS and YFSETQ.

The sample holds many counts of this clonotype. V usage is TRBV5-1 and J usage is TRBJ2-1, with 16 positions matching TRBD2. From germline, CDR1 is SGHRS and CDR2 YFSETQ. The CDR3 is 21 residues long. Unmatched junction bases numbered 9, after V lost 0 bases and J lost 0 bases. CDR3 coding DNA: TGCGCCAGCAGCTTGGAGGGACTAGCGGGGGGGTTCGAAAGCTCCTACAATGAGCAGTTCTTC. Residues: CASSLEGLAGGFESSYNEQFF.

This chain joins TRBV28 and TRBJ2-7, with unresolved D. This CDR3 is built from 13 residues. Trimming stripped 1 base from V and 5 bases from J, with 9 bases between. Germline V gene sequence: CDR1 MDHEN, CDR2 SYDVKM. CDR3 DNA: TGTGCCAGCAGTTTATTTTTTAGAGACGAGCAGTACGTC. Protein product: CASSLFFRDEQYV.

The chain uses TRBV7-2 and TRBJ1-1; D is unresolved. V was pared by 1 base and J by 0 bases, with 6 bases between. The CDR3 has 14 residues. The germline gives CDR1 SGHTA, CDR2 FQGNSA. The chain's CDR3 is CASSLVPVNTEAFF. The CDR3 DNA sequence: TGTGCCAGCAGCTTAGTCCCGGTGAACACTGAAGCTTTCTTT.

The genes are TRBV28 and TRBJ1-4; TRBD1 agrees at 7 bases. Trimming removed 7 bases from V and 5 bases from J; junction bases left unmatched: 1. The CDR3 has 12 amino acids. Germline lookup yields CDR1 MDHEN and CDR2 SYDVKM. The CDR3 spells CASKQGNEKLFF. In DNA form, the CDR3 reads TGTGCCAGCAAACAGGGGAATGAAAAACTGTTTTTT.

There are many counts of this clonotype. The J gene is TRBJ2-1, the V gene TRBV5-4, with unresolved D. The germline V gene has CDR1 SGHNT and CDR2 YYREEE (reference sequence). There are 11 residues in the CDR3. V lost 2 bases, J lost 7 bases, and 4 bases lay in between. The chain's CDR3 is CASSLRNEQFF. The DNA for the CDR3 is TGTGCCAGCAGCTTACGTAATGAGCAGTTCTTC.

This chain uses TRBV6-5 with TRBJ2-1; 11 bases fit TRBD2. The V gene end was trimmed by 7 bases and the J gene end by 8 bases; junction bases not matched to a gene: 10. The CDR3 has 15 amino acids. CDR1 and CDR2 (germline): MNHEY, SVGAGI. The CDR3 loop is CASTTTSGGDDEQFF. The CDR3 DNA sequence: TGTGCCAGCACCACAACTAGCGGGGGAGATGATGAGCAGTTCTTC.

This chain links TRBV6-5 with TRBJ1-1; no firm D call. Germline loops: CDR1 MNHEY, CDR2 SVGAGI. The CDR3 is 18 residues long. Trimming removed 8 bases from V and 1 base from J, with 26 bases in between. The CDR3: CASSSRISRFSKNTEAFF. CDR3 bases: TGTGCCAGCTCCTCCAGGATTTCTCGGTTCTCTAAGAACACTGAAGCTTTCTTT.

This clonotype was seen a few times. This chain uses TRBV6-6 with TRBJ2-5; D may be TRBD1 or TRBD2 (5 bases each). This CDR3 spans 17 amino acids. In germline, CDR1 is MNHNY, CDR2 SVGAGI (reference sequence). V lost 4 bases to trimming and J lost 4 bases, with 22 bases between them. The CDR3 sequence: CASSFPSSGTKGETQYF. CDR3 DNA sequence: TGTGCCAGCAGTTTCCCTTCCTCCGGGACCAAGGGAGAGACCCAGTACTTC.

This clonotype was seen ten or more times. The chain has TRBV7-9 and TRBJ1-6; D is perhaps TRBD1 (5 bases). Germline CDR1 is SEHNR and CDR2 is FQNEAQ (reference sequence). The CDR3 is 14 residues long. Trimming shortened V by 5 bases and J by 8 bases, and 13 bases separated the two germline ends. This CDR3 is CASSPGTVDSPLHF. CDR3 coding DNA: TGTGCCAGCAGCCCCGGGACGGTGGATTCACCCCTCCACTTT.

V gene TRBV6-5 combines with J gene TRBJ1-2; 8 nucleotides align to TRBD1. Germline values: CDR1 MNHEY, CDR2 SVGAGI. The junction had 7 bases not matched to a gene; V was cut back by 1 base and J by 6 bases. This CDR3 comprises 15 residues. The CDR3 here is CASSYLDRVIHGYTF. The CDR3 coding sequence is TGTGCCAGCAGTTACTTGGACAGGGTAATCCATGGCTACACCTTC.

This clonotype was observed at least ten times. The chain has TRBV6-1 and TRBJ2-1; D is undetermined. Looked up from germline, CDR1 is MNHNS and CDR2 is SASEGT. V lost 1 base and J 4 bases, leaving 5 bases between the germline ends. CDR3 length: 13 residues. CDR3 sequence (DNA): TGTGCCAGCAGTGAAGTCAGGTACAATGAGCAGTTCTTC. This codes for CASSEVRYNEQFF.

This clonotype was counted only a few times. This chain links TRBV10-3 with TRBJ2-3, with D possibly being TRBD2 (5 bases). V was trimmed by 6 bases and J by 8 bases, leaving 12 bases between them. The germline V gene encodes CDR1 ENHRY and CDR2 SYGVKD. The CDR3 covers 12 residues. CDR3 bases: TGTGCCATCAGCCTTCTAGCAACTACGCAGTATTTT. Residues: CAISLLATTQYF.

The V gene is TRBV7-9, the J gene TRBJ1-2, with D uncertain. V was cut by 11 bases and J by 8 bases, with 12 bases left in between. The CDR3 totals 10 residues. Germline V gene sequence: CDR1 SEHNR, CDR2 FQNEAQ (reference sequence). The CDR3 protein is CAYREEGYTF. Written as DNA, the CDR3 is TGTGCCTACCGGGAGGAGGGCTACACCTTC.

A remark on this clonotype: An end of the junction does not agree with germline; a read error may underlie this. This sequence joins TRBV10-3 and TRBJ2-2; tentatively, D is TRBD2 (5 bases). This CDR3 has 14 amino acids. Germline lookup yields CDR1 ENHRY and CDR2 SYGVKD. The CDR3 spells CAISDYANTGELIF. The CDR3 DNA sequence: TGTGCCATCAGTGACTATGCGAACACCGGGGAGCTGATTTTT.

The gene calls are TRBV5-1 and TRBJ2-2, with TRBD1 matching over 10 bases. Trimming took 2 bases from V and 6 from J; bases not matched to a gene: 4. The CDR3 runs to 15 residues. Per the germline V gene, CDR1 is SGHRS and CDR2 is YFSETQ. CDR3 DNA: TGCGCCAGCAGCTTTGGGACAGGGGATCCCGGGGAGCTGTTTTTT. Protein: CASSFGTGDPGELFF.

Many counts were recorded for this clonotype. The chain employs TRBV7-9 and TRBJ2-7; D unclear. Germline V gene sequence: CDR1 SEHNR, CDR2 FQNEAQ (reference sequence). V gave up 1 base and J gave up 0 bases, with 10 bases separating them. This CDR3 spans 15 amino acids. In nucleotides, the CDR3 is TGTGCCAGCAGCTTAGGGGGAAGCAGCTCCTACGAGCAGTACTTC. This translates into CASSLGGSSSYEQYF. Using reference TRBV7-9 and TRBJ2-7 for the parts outside the CDR3, the full variable domain is DTGVSQNPRHKITKRGQNVTFRCDPISEHNRLYWYRQTLGQGPEFLTYFQNEAQLEKSRLLSDRFSAERPKGSFSTLEIQRTEQGDSAMYLCASSLGGSSSYEQYFGPGTRLTVT.

This chain links TRBV6-5 with TRBJ2-2; TRBD2 matches at 9 bases. The V gene's germline CDR1 is MNHEY and CDR2 SVGAGI. The trim removed 2 bases at V and 7 bases at J, leaving 11 bases unmatched. This CDR3 has 17 amino acids. The CDR3 DNA is TGTGCCAGCAGTTACCAGATGCGGGGGGGCCGAGTCGGGGAGCTGTTTTTT. Encoded protein: CASSYQMRGGRVGELFF.

This clonotype was counted at least ten times. The chain employs TRBV5-1 and TRBJ2-5, with 7 bases lining up with TRBD1. V shed 6 bases and J 3 bases; nucleotides not matched to a gene: 5. Per the germline V gene, CDR1 is SGHRS and CDR2 is YFSETQ. The CDR3 is made up of 13 amino acids. This CDR3 reads CASTVQGKETQYF. Here the CDR3 DNA reads TGCGCCAGCACCGTACAGGGGAAAGAGACCCAGTACTTC.

This clonotype came up once. The chain has TRBV11-2 and TRBJ2-3, with D possibly being TRBD2 (6 bases). CDR1 and CDR2 (germline): SGHAT, FQNNGV. V lost 7 bases and J lost 1, with 18 bases in between. CDR3 length: 16 amino acids. This CDR3 reads CASTLGGGLGTDTQYF. The DNA of the CDR3 is TGTGCCAGCACCCTGGGGGGAGGTTTGGGCACAGATACGCAGTATTTT.

The V gene is TRBV6-5, the J gene TRBJ2-1; D gene unclear. Trimming removed 8 bases at V and 7 bases at J, with 9 bases between. Germline values: CDR1 MNHEY, CDR2 SVGAGI. The CDR3 has 11 amino acids. The CDR3 coding sequence is TGTGCCAGCCAAAACGGGAATGAGCAGTTCTTC. Translated, it gives CASQNGNEQFF.

Worth noting for this clonotype: A much more abundant neighbour one base away suggests this may be a read error. The chain carries TRBV11-2 and TRBJ2-5; a weak D match, TRBD1 (5 bases). Germline values: CDR1 SGHAT, CDR2 FQNNGV. CDR3 length equals 12 residues. The DNA for the CDR3 is TGTGCCAGCAGATTAGGGGTAGAGACCCAGTACTTC. Its protein is CASRLGVETQYF.

The chain recombines TRBV29-1 with TRBJ1-2; D is perhaps TRBD1 (6 bases). Germline assignment: CDR1 SQVTM and CDR2 ANQGSEA. The CDR3 is made up of 12 amino acids. The germline V and J ends were trimmed by 3 bases and 7 bases, with 12 bases remaining between them. In DNA form, the CDR3 reads TGCAGCGTTGACTGGGGGCCGGTTGGCTACACCTTC. Translating it yields CSVDWGPVGYTF.

This chain uses TRBV7-2 with TRBJ2-2; 11 bases fit TRBD2. In germline, CDR1 is SGHTA, CDR2 FQGNSA. V was clipped by 5 bases and J by 6 bases; unmatched bases: 8. The CDR3 totals 16 residues. The CDR3 protein is CASSPRSGLAAGELFF. CDR3 DNA sequence: TGTGCCAGCAGCCCCCGGTCGGGACTAGCGGCCGGGGAGCTGTTTTTT.

This chain connects TRBV7-2 to TRBJ2-4, with unresolved D. Trimming took off 1 base at V and 9 bases at J, with 16 bases between the two ends. Germline-derived CDR1 and CDR2 are SGHTA and FQGNSA. There are 15 residues in the CDR3. This chain's CDR3 is CASSLESISIGIQYF. The CDR3 coding sequence is TGTGCCAGCAGCTTAGAAAGTATCAGTATAGGCATTCAGTACTTC.

The table lists this clonotype with a count of one. This chain uses TRBV11-2 with TRBJ2-5; D perhaps matches TRBD1 (7 bases). This CDR3 has 15 residues. CDR1 is SGHAT, CDR2 FQNNGV, per germline. V shed 1 base and J shed 2 bases, with 11 bases lying between them. This CDR3 is CASSLGAGQQETQYF. As DNA, the CDR3 is TGTGCCAGCAGCTTAGGGGCGGGACAGCAAGAGACCCAGTACTTC.